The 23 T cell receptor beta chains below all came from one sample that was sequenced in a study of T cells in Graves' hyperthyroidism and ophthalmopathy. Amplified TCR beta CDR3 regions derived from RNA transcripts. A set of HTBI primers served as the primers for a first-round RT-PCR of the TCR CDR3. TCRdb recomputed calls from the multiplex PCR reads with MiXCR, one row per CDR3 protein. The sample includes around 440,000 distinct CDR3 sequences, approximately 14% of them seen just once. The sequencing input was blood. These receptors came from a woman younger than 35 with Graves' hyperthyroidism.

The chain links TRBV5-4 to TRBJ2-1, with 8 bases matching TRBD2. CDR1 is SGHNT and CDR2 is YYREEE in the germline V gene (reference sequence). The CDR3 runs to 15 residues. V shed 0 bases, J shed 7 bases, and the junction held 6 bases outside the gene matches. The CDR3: CASSLVAGLINEQFF. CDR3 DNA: TGTGCCAGCAGCTTGGTAGCGGGGCTGATAAATGAGCAGTTCTTC.

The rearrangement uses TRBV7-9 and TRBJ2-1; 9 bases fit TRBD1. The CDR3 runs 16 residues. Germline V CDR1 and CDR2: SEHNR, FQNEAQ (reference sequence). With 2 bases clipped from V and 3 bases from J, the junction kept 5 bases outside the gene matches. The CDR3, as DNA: TGTGCCAGCAGCTTACGGCCGGGACAGGGCTACAATGAGCAGTTCTTC. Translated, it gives CASSLRPGQGYNEQFF.

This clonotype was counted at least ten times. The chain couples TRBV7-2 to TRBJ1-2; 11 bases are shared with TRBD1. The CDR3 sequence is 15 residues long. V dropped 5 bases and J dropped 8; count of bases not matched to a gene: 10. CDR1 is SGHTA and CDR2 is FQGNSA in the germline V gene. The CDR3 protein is CASSPRPGTGGGYTF. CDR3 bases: TGTGCCAGCAGCCCTCGTCCCGGGACAGGGGGAGGCTACACCTTC.

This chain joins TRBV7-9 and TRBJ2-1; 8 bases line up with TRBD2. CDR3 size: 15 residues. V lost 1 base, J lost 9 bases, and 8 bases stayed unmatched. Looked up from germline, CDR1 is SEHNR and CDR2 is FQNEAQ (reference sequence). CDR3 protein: CASSLGSGGPFEQFF. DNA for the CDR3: TGTGCCAGCAGCTTAGGGTCGGGGGGGCCTTTTGAGCAGTTCTTC.

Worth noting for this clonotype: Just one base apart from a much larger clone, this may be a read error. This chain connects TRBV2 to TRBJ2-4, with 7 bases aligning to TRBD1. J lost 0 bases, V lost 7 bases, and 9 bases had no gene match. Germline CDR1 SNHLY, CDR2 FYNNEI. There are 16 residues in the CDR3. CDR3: CASIVRGSEAKNIQYF. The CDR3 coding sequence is TGTGCCAGCATCGTCAGGGGGTCCGAAGCCAAAAACATTCAGTACTTC.

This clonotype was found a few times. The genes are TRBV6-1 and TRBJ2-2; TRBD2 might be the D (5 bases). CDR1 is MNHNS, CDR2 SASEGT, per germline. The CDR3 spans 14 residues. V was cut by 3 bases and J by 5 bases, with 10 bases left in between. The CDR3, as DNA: TGTGCCAGCAGTGAGAAGCCGGGGACCGGGGAGCTGTTTTTT. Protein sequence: CASSEKPGTGELFF.

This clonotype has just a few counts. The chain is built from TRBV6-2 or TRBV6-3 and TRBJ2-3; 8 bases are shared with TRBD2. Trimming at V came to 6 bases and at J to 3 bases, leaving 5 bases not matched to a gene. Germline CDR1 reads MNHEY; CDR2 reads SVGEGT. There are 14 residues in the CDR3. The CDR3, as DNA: TGTGCCAGCAGGACGGGGGGGGAAACAGATACGCAGTATTTT. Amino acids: CASRTGGETDTQYF.

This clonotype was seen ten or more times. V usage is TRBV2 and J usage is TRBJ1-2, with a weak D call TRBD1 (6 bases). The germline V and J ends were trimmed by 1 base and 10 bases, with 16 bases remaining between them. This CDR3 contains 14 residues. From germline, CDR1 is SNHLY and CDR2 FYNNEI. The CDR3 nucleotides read TGTGCCAGCAGTGAAGGAAGGGAACAGGGCGACTACACCTTC. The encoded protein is CASSEGREQGDYTF.

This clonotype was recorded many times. CDR3 protein: CASSIGRRGRWNTGELFF. CDR3 DNA sequence: TGTGCCAGTAGTATAGGCCGCAGGGGGCGCTGGAACACCGGGGAGCTGTTTTTT. The rearrangement links TRBV19 to TRBJ2-2; 8 bases are shared with TRBD1. Losses at the gene ends were 1 base for V and 1 base for J; bases not matched to a gene: 8. Germline CDR1 reads LNHDA; CDR2 reads SQIVND (reference sequence). The CDR3 consists of 18 residues.

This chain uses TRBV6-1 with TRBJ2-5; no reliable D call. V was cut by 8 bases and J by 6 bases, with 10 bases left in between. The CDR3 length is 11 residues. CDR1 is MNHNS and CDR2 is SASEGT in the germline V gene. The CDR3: CASGFPKTQYF. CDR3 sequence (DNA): TGTGCCAGCGGGTTTCCGAAGACCCAGTACTTC.

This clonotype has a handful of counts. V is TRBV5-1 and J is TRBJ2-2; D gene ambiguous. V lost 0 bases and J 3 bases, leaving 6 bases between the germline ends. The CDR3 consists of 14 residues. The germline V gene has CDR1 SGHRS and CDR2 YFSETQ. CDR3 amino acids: CASSLVQDTGELFF. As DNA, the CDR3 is TGCGCCAGCAGCTTGGTGCAGGACACCGGGGAGCTGTTTTTT.

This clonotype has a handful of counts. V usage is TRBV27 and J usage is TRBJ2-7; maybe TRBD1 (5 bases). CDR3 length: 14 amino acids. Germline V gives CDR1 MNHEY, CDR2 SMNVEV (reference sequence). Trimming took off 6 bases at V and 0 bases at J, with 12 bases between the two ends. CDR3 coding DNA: TGTGCCAGCAGGCTGCAGGGAACCTCCTACGAGCAGTACTTC. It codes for CASRLQGTSYEQYF.

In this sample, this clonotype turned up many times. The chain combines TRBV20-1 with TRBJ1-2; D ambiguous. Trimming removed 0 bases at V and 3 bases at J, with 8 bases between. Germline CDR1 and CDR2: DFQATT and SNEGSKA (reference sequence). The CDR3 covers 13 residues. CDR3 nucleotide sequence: TGCAGTGCTAGAGAGACGGGCCACTATGGCTACACCTTC. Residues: CSARETGHYGYTF.

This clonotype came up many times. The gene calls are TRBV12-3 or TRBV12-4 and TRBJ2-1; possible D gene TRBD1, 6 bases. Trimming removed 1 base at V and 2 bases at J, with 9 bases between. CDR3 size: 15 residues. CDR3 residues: CASSLVRDTYNEQFF. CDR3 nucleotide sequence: TGTGCCAGCAGTTTAGTCCGGGACACCTACAATGAGCAGTTCTTC.

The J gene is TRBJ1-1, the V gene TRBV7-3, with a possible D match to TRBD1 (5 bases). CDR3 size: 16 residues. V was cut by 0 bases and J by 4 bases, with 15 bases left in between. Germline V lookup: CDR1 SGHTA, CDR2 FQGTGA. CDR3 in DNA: TGTGCCAGCAGCTTAACCAGGGCAGGAGCGGGCACTGAAGCTTTCTTT. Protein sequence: CASSLTRAGAGTEAFF.

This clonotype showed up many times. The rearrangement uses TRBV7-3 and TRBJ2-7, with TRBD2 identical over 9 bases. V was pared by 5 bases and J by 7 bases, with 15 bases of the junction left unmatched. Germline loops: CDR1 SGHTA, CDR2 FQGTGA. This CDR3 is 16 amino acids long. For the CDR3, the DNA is TGTGCCAGCAGCCCAGGCGTGACTAGCGGCCGGGAAGAGCAGTACTTC. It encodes CASSPGVTSGREEQYF.

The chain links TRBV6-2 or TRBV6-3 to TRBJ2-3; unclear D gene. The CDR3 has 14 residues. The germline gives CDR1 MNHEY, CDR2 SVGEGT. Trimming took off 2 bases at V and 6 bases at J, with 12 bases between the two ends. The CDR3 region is CASSYRIPADTQYF. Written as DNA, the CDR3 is TGTGCCAGCAGTTACCGCATTCCGGCCGATACGCAGTATTTT.

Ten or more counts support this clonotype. In nucleotides, the CDR3 is TGTGCCATACAGGGGGCTGGGGGGAACACTGAAGCTTTCTTT. Residues: CAIQGAGGNTEAFF. This chain joins TRBV10-3 and TRBJ1-1; 9 bases map to TRBD1. This CDR3 has 14 amino acids. Trimming cost V 9 bases and J 1 base; bases outside gene matches: 6. CDR1 is ENHRY and CDR2 is SYGVKD in the germline V gene.

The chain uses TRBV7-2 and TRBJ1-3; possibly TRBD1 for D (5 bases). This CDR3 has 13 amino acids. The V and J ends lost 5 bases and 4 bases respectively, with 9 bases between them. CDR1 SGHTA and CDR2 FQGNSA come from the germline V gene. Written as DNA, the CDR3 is TGTGCCAGCAGCGGAAACAGGGGAAACACCATATATTTT. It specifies CASSGNRGNTIYF.

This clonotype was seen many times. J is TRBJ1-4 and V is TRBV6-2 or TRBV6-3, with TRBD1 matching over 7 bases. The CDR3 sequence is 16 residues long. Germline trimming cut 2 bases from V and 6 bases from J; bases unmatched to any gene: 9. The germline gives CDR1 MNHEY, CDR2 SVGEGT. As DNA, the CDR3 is TGTGCCAGCAGTTACGCCACAGGGGCGTTTGATGAAAAACTGTTTTTT. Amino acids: CASSYATGAFDEKLFF.

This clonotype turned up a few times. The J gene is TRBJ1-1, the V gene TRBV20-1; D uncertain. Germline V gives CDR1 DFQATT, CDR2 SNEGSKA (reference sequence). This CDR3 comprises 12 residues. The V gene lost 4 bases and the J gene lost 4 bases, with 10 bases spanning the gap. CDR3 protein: CSAKKTTTEAFF. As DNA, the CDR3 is TGCAGTGCTAAGAAGACGACCACTGAAGCTTTCTTT.

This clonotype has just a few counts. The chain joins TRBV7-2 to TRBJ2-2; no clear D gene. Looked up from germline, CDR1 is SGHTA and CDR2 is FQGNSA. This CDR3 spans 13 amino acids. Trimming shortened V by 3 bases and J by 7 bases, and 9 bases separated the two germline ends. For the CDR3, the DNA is TGTGCCAGCAGCTTCCCCCGACGCGGGGAGCTGTTTTTT. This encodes CASSFPRRGELFF. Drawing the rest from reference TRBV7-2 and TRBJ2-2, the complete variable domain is GAGVSQSPSNKVTEKGKDVELRCDPISGHTALYWYRQSLGQGLEFLIYFQGNSAPDKSGLPSDRFSAERTGGSVSTLTIQRTQQEDSAVYLCASSFPRRGELFFGEGSRLTVL.

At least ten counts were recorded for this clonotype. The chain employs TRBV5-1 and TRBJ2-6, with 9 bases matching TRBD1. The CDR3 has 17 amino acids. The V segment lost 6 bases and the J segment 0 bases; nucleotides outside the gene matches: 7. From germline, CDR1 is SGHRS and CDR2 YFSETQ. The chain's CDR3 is CASTRQGDISGANVLTF. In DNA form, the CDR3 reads TGCGCCAGCACTAGACAGGGGGATATCTCTGGGGCCAACGTCCTGACTTTC.